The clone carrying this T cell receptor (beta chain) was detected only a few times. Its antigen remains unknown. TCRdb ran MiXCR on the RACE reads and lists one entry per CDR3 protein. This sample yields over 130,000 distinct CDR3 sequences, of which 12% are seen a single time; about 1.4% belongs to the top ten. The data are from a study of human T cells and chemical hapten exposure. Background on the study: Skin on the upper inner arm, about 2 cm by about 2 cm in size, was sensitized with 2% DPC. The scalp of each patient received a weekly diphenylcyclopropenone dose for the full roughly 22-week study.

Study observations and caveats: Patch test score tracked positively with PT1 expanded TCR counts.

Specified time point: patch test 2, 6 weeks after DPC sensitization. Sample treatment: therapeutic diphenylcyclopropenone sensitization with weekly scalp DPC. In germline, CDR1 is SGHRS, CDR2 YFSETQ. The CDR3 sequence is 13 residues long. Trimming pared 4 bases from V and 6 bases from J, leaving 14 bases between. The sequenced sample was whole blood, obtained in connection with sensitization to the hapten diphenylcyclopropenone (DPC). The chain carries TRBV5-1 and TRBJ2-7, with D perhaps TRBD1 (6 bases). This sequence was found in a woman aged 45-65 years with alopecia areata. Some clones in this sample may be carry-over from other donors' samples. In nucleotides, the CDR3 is TGCGCCAGCAGCCCACGCTGGACAGCCGAGCAGTACTTC. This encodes CASSPRWTAEQYF.